The 31 T cell receptor beta chains reported below all come from one sample, sequenced in a study of T cells in Graves' hyperthyroidism and ophthalmopathy. From RNA transcripts, TCR beta CDR3 regions were amplified. TCR CDR3 regions were first amplified by RT-PCR with HTBI primers. In TCRdb, the multiplex PCR reads were re-called with MiXCR into one record per CDR3 protein. The data show fewer than 750,000 distinct CDR3 sequences, with more than 14% seen just once and around 13% held by the top ten. The sequenced material came from blood. The receptors stem from a woman between 45 and 60 years old with Graves' ophthalmopathy.

There are a few counts of this clonotype. This chain joins TRBV5-1 and TRBJ2-1; tentative D call: TRBD1 (7 bases). Trimming removed 3 bases at V and 2 bases at J, with 12 bases between. Germline CDR1 and CDR2: SGHRS and YFSETQ. The CDR3 covers 15 residues. The CDR3 here is CASSWGDRAYNEQFF. DNA of the CDR3: TGCGCCAGCAGCTGGGGGGACAGAGCCTACAATGAGCAGTTCTTC.

The chain combines TRBV5-1 with TRBJ2-7; 7 bases align to TRBD2. The V segment lost 3 bases and the J segment 2 bases; nucleotides outside the gene matches: 8. CDR3 length: 15 amino acids. Per germline, CDR1 SGHRS and CDR2 YFSETQ. The CDR3 coding sequence is TGCGCCAGCAGCTCCCAAAGGGGAGGGGCCTACGAGCAGTACTTC. It is translated as CASSSQRGGAYEQYF.

The sample holds a few counts of this clonotype. The chain employs TRBV15 and TRBJ1-6; D perhaps matches TRBD1 (5 bases). This CDR3 is 17 amino acids long. V gave up 3 bases and J gave up 3 bases, with 15 bases separating them. Germline values: CDR1 LNHNV, CDR2 YYDKDF (reference sequence). CDR3 in amino acids: CATSRRERDDYNSPLHF. DNA for the CDR3: TGTGCCACCAGCAGGCGGGAACGGGACGACTATAATTCACCCCTCCACTTT.

This clonotype showed up many times. The genes are TRBV30 and TRBJ2-5; 7 bases agree with TRBD2. Germline V lookup: CDR1 GTSNPN, CDR2 SVGIG (reference sequence). The CDR3 is made up of 15 amino acids. With V trimmed by 0 bases and J by 0 bases, 4 bases remained unmatched. In DNA form, the CDR3 reads TGTGCCTGGAGTGTTCTAGCGGTTTACCAAGAGACCCAGTACTTC. The encoded protein is CAWSVLAVYQETQYF.

This clonotype was seen ten or more times. This chain links TRBV11-3 with TRBJ2-1; 12 bases agree with TRBD2. The CDR3 covers 15 residues. Germline trimming cut 5 bases from V and 5 bases from J; bases unmatched to any gene: 4. The germline V gene encodes CDR1 SGHNT and CDR2 YENEEA. Written as DNA, the CDR3 is TGTGCCAGCAGCCCGGGACTAGCGGGCAACAATGAGCAGTTCTTC. Protein: CASSPGLAGNNEQFF.

This clonotype was observed at least ten times. This chain connects TRBV10-3 to TRBJ2-1; TRBD2 aligns across 14 bases. The CDR3 runs 12 residues. V trimming: 9 bases; J trimming: 15 bases; junction bases outside the gene matches: 7. Germline-derived CDR1 and CDR2 are ENHRY and SYGVKD. The CDR3 DNA follows: TGTGCCATTGAGGGACTAGCGGGAGATAGGTTCTTC. Translated, it gives CAIEGLAGDRFF.

This clonotype has at least ten counts. The chain carries TRBV20-1 and TRBJ2-7, with 13 bases that match TRBD2. V shed 3 bases, J shed 5 bases, and the junction held 7 bases outside the gene matches. This CDR3 region has 15 residues. The germline V gene encodes CDR1 DFQATT and CDR2 SNEGSKA (reference sequence). The CDR3 reads CSARQLAGGPHEQYF. The CDR3 DNA reads as TGCAGTGCTAGGCAACTAGCGGGAGGGCCCCACGAGCAGTACTTC.

With respect to this clonotype: A much larger clone lies one base from this, so it may be a read error. The V call is TRBV7-2, the J call TRBJ2-1; D is unclear. V gave up 6 bases and J gave up 5 bases, with 17 bases separating them. The CDR3 spans 15 residues. Germline CDR1 and CDR2: SGHTA and FQGNSA. CDR3 DNA sequence: TGTGCCAGCAGTCCCGCGGTGCTACGGAACAATGAGCAGTTCTTC. Protein sequence: CASSPAVLRNNEQFF.

In its sample, this clonotype was seen many times. The rearrangement links TRBV6-2 or TRBV6-3 to TRBJ2-1; weak D call: TRBD1 (6 bases). V dropped 2 bases and J dropped 5 bases, with 19 bases sitting between them. The CDR3 is made up of 17 amino acids. CDR1 MNHEY and CDR2 SVGEGT come from the germline V gene. Here the CDR3 DNA reads TGTGCCAGCAGTTACAGGGACACTCCAATGGGAAACAATGAGCAGTTCTTC. Its translation: CASSYRDTPMGNNEQFF.

This clonotype was detected ten times or more. The chain uses TRBV12-3 or TRBV12-4 and TRBJ1-5; D perhaps matches TRBD1 (5 bases). This CDR3 spans 15 amino acids. With 6 bases removed from V and 1 base from J, the gap between germline ends came to 13 bases. The CDR3 DNA reads TGTGCCAGCAGAGATAGGGGTGGAAGCAATCAGCCCCAGCATTTT. It yields the protein CASRDRGGSNQPQHF.

This clonotype has ten or more counts. This rearrangement joins TRBV28 to TRBJ2-7; 10 nucleotides agree with TRBD2. The germline CDR1 and CDR2 sequences are MDHEN and SYDVKM. V trimming: 6 bases; J trimming: 0 bases; junction bases outside the gene matches: 5. This CDR3 has 15 amino acids. The CDR3 is CASRASGSISYEQYF. CDR3 DNA sequence: TGTGCCAGCAGGGCTAGCGGGAGTATCTCCTACGAGCAGTACTTC.

The table lists this clonotype with many counts. This rearrangement joins TRBV7-2 to TRBJ2-2; D remains unclear. V lost 3 bases to trimming and J lost 6 bases, with 17 bases between them. This CDR3 is built from 16 residues. CDR1 is SGHTA, CDR2 FQGNSA, per germline. The CDR3 DNA is TGTGCCAGCAGCTTGGCTCGCCCCGGGTCAGCCGGGGAGCTGTTTTTT. Encoded protein: CASSLARPGSAGELFF. The complete variable domain, with remaining parts taken from reference TRBV7-2 and TRBJ2-2, reads GAGVSQSPSNKVTEKGKDVELRCDPISGHTALYWYRQSLGQGLEFLIYFQGNSAPDKSGLPSDRFSAERTGGSVSTLTIQRTQQEDSAVYLCASSLARPGSAGELFFGEGSRLTVL.

This chain connects TRBV19 to TRBJ2-1; 11 bases line up with TRBD1. This CDR3 contains 15 residues. Germline V gene lookup returns CDR1 LNHDA and CDR2 SQIVND (reference sequence). V trimming: 6 bases; J trimming: 7 bases; junction bases outside the gene matches: 8. This CDR3 reads CASRPRTGGFNEQFF. CDR3 in DNA: TGTGCCAGTAGACCGAGGACAGGGGGCTTTAATGAGCAGTTCTTC.

Many counts were recorded for this clonotype. V usage is TRBV28 and J usage is TRBJ1-4, with 8 bases fitting TRBD1. This CDR3 is 13 amino acids long. Germline V gives CDR1 MDHEN, CDR2 SYDVKM. V shed 10 bases and J 8 bases; nucleotides not matched to a gene: 9. The CDR3 loop is CAIRDRNIEKLFF. The CDR3 DNA reads TGTGCCATCCGGGACAGGAATATAGAAAAACTGTTTTTT.

This clonotype was counted a few times. The rearrangement links TRBV28 to TRBJ2-1; D remains ambiguous. Germline CDR1 MDHEN, CDR2 SYDVKM. The CDR3 totals 12 residues. Trimming left V 10 bases short and J 0 bases short, with 7 bases between. The DNA for the CDR3 is TGTGCCACCCTCGGCTCCTACAATGAGCAGTTCTTC. As protein: CATLGSYNEQFF.

This clonotype was counted many times. The CDR3 loop is CASRSGTSLVQYF. The CDR3 nucleotides are TGTGCCAGCAGATCCGGGACTAGCCTTGTGCAGTACTTC. V gene TRBV12-3 or TRBV12-4 combines with J gene TRBJ2-7; the match to TRBD2 covers 9 bases. This CDR3 region has 13 residues. J lost 9 bases, V lost 6 bases, and 9 bases had no gene match.

The rearrangement links TRBV6-1 to TRBJ2-1; the D is unclear. Germline loops: CDR1 MNHNS, CDR2 SASEGT. CDR3 length: 12 amino acids. Trimming cost V 2 bases and J 7 bases, with 6 bases left between them. CDR3 in DNA: TGTGCCAGCAGTGAATTCGTGAATGAGCAGTTCTTC. This encodes CASSEFVNEQFF.

V is TRBV18 and J is TRBJ2-5; 9 nucleotides match TRBD1. There are 16 residues in the CDR3. The V gene end was trimmed by 1 base and the J gene end by 2 bases; junction bases not matched to a gene: 5. Germline V gives CDR1 KGHSH, CDR2 LQKENI. CDR3 residues: CASSPLDGTGQETQYF. The CDR3 nucleotides read TGTGCCAGCTCACCACTAGACGGGACAGGGCAAGAGACCCAGTACTTC.

V and J are TRBV28 and TRBJ1-2; possible D gene TRBD1, 5 bases. The V gene's germline CDR1 is MDHEN and CDR2 SYDVKM. The CDR3 contains 16 residues. V was trimmed by 4 bases and J by 0 bases, leaving 15 bases between them. CDR3: CASSSPVGLTNYGYTF. CDR3 DNA: TGTGCCAGCAGTTCCCCCGTGGGGCTTACTAACTATGGCTACACCTTC.

This clonotype was recorded many times. The chain recombines TRBV18 with TRBJ1-5, with a tentative D call TRBD1 (5 bases). This CDR3 comprises 13 residues. Per the germline V gene, CDR1 is KGHSH and CDR2 is LQKENI. Deletions cut 4 bases from V and 6 bases from J, with 10 bases between. In DNA form, the CDR3 reads TGTGCCAGCTCACTAGGGGATCGTCAGCCCCAGCATTTT. Translated: CASSLGDRQPQHF. The whole variable domain, remainder taken from reference TRBV18 and TRBJ1-5, is NAGVMQNPRHLVRRRGQEARLRCSPMKGHSHVYWYRQLPEEGLKFMVYLQKENIIDESGMPKERFSAEFPKEGPSILRIQQVVRGDSAAYFCASSLGDRQPQHFGDGTRLSIL.

This clonotype has ten or more counts. The chain uses TRBV28 and TRBJ1-2; a possible D gene is TRBD1 (5 bases). Germline V CDR1 and CDR2: MDHEN, SYDVKM. V lost 8 bases, J lost 8 bases, and 12 bases lay in between. The CDR3 is 11 amino acids. CDR3 sequence reads: CASGAMTGYTF. Here the CDR3 DNA reads TGTGCCAGCGGGGCCATGACCGGCTACACCTTC.

On this clonotype: A much larger clone lies a single base off, so this may be a read error. The rearrangement links TRBV6-1 to TRBJ2-2; D is possibly TRBD2 (5 bases). Germline values: CDR1 MNHNS, CDR2 SASEGT. This CDR3 comprises 16 residues. Here the CDR3 reads CASSWVRVSNTGKLFF. Here the CDR3 DNA reads TGTGCCAGCAGCTGGGTACGGGTTTCGAACACCGGGAAGCTGTTTTTT.

This sequence joins TRBV19 and TRBJ1-1; TRBD1 agrees at 8 bases. The junction had 2 bases not matched to a gene; V was cut back by 4 bases and J by 4 bases. CDR3 length equals 13 residues. CDR1 and CDR2 from the germline V gene are LNHDA and SQIVND (reference sequence). The CDR3 bases are TGTGCCAGTAGTAACGACAGGGGCACTGAAGCTTTCTTT. It is translated as CASSNDRGTEAFF.

This clonotype came up many times. The gene calls are TRBV20-1 and TRBJ2-3; 8 nucleotides agree with TRBD2. V was clipped by 5 bases and J by 0 bases; unmatched bases: 16. The germline V gene encodes CDR1 DFQATT and CDR2 SNEGSKA (reference sequence). The CDR3 spans 18 residues. DNA of the CDR3: TGCAGTGCTCCCCGATACCTGACTAGCGAAGAGAGCACAGATACGCAGTATTTT. This translates into CSAPRYLTSEESTDTQYF.

As to this clonotype: A much larger clone lies one base from this, so it may be a read error. The V call is TRBV3-1, the J call TRBJ2-1, with 14 bases aligning to TRBD2. The DNA end is a closer match to TRBJ2-7, so the J assignment may be wrong. Looked up from germline, CDR1 is LGHDT and CDR2 is YNNKEL (reference sequence). The CDR3 runs 18 residues. The CDR3 loop is CASSQGLAGVSGYNEQYF. The CDR3 nucleotides read TGTGCCAGCAGCCAGGGACTAGCGGGAGTTTCGGGCTACAATGAGCAGTACTTC.

The rearrangement joins TRBV6-1 to TRBJ2-3; TRBD2 aligns across 9 bases. The V gene's germline CDR1 is MNHNS and CDR2 SASEGT. The CDR3 is 17 amino acids. The J segment lost 2 bases and the V segment lost 6 bases, leaving 12 bases of the junction unmatched. CDR3 protein: CASSLTRTSALTDTQYF. For the CDR3, the DNA is TGTGCCAGCAGCCTCACCCGGACTAGCGCCCTCACAGATACGCAGTATTTT.

This clonotype was detected a few times. The V and J genes are TRBV20-1 and TRBJ2-1; 10 bases align to TRBD1. The V gene end was trimmed by 3 bases and the J gene end by 3 bases; junction bases not matched to a gene: 5. CDR3 size: 15 residues. Germline CDR1 and CDR2: DFQATT and SNEGSKA (reference sequence). CDR3 in amino acids: CSASWDRGFYNEQFF. As DNA, the CDR3 is TGCAGTGCTAGTTGGGACAGGGGCTTCTACAATGAGCAGTTCTTC.

This chain uses TRBV19 with TRBJ2-7; no clear D gene. Germline CDR1 and CDR2: LNHDA and SQIVND (reference sequence). The CDR3 totals 12 residues. V lost 2 bases, J lost 6 bases, and 8 bases lay in between. In DNA, the CDR3 is TGTGCCAGTAGTATAATGGGGTTCGAGCAGTACTTC. Translation gives CASSIMGFEQYF.

The chain combines TRBV4-1 with TRBJ1-2; no clear D gene. Per germline, CDR1 MGHRA and CDR2 YSYEKL. The CDR3 has 16 residues. V was cut by 1 base and J by 3 bases, with 15 bases left in between. The CDR3 loop reads CASSQAPSRVDYGYTF. CDR3 nucleotide sequence: TGCGCCAGCAGCCAAGCTCCGAGTAGGGTCGACTATGGCTACACCTTC.

This clonotype was picked up many times. The V and J genes are TRBV18 and TRBJ2-3; D is ambiguous. Germline V CDR1 and CDR2: KGHSH, LQKENI. The CDR3 extends over 16 amino acids. V lost 0 bases and J lost 0, with 10 bases in between. This CDR3 is CASSPPTSASTDTQYF. Written as DNA, the CDR3 is TGTGCCAGCTCACCACCGACAAGCGCCAGCACAGATACGCAGTATTTT.

There are a few counts of this clonotype. This rearrangement joins TRBV5-1 to TRBJ2-3; a weak D match, TRBD2 (6 bases). Trimming removed 5 bases at V and 0 bases at J, with 13 bases between. The CDR3 contains 15 residues. Germline V CDR1 and CDR2: SGHRS, YFSETQ. For the CDR3, the DNA is TGCGCCAGCAGAATCGCGGGAACAAGCACAGATACGCAGTATTTT. Translated: CASRIAGTSTDTQYF. The full variable domain, completed using reference TRBV5-1 and TRBJ2-3, is KAGVTQTPRYLIKTRGQQVTLSCSPISGHRSVSWYQQTPGQGLQFLFEYFSETQRNKGNFPGRFSGRQFSNSRSEMNVSTLELGDSALYLCASRIAGTSTDTQYFGPGTRLTVL.